This T cell receptor (beta chain) originates from a study of human T cells and chemical hapten exposure. For the study at large: Patients, largely female, had alopecia areata, totalis or universalis. Overall study findings and caveats: TCRs above 1 in 1000 frequency did not change with DPC sensitization. Expanded TCRs produced significantly more large CDR3 similarity clusters than controls did.

Stated time point: pre-sensitization, week 0. Treatment of the sample: therapeutic diphenylcyclopropenone sensitization with weekly scalp DPC. This CDR3 comprises 12 residues. Trimming removed 1 base from V and 8 bases from J, with 8 bases in between. This clonotype was counted a few times. The antigen is undetermined. Individual cDNA molecules received unique molecular identifiers in the library. Via MiXCR, TCRdb re-called the RACE reads, giving one row per CDR3 protein. The sample includes some 360,000 distinct CDR3 sequences, around 5.5% of them seen just once. The specimen comprised whole blood, sampled in connection with sensitization to the hapten diphenylcyclopropenone (DPC). This TCR came from a woman aged 50 to 60 with alopecia areata. Some clones in this sample may be carry-over from other donors' samples. The chain is built from TRBV12-3 or TRBV12-4 and TRBJ1-1; D is ambiguous. In DNA form, the CDR3 reads TGTGCCAGCAGTTTAGAGCCGGGGGAAGCTTTCTTT. Protein sequence: CASSLEPGEAFF.